Shown below are 20 T cell receptor beta chains from a single sample sequenced in a study of shared clonotypes between healthy human individuals. Using immunoSEQ multiplex PCR, the repertoire was profiled, and TCRdb retains in-frame clones only, with some absent. Among 450,000 to 500,000 clones, over 75% were seen once, and the ten largest hold 10% to 15%. The specimen sequenced was PBMCs. The receptors derive from a woman aged 40-49 years in good health. Some clones in this sample may be carry-over from other donors' samples.

The chain links TRBV7-6 to TRBJ2-7; TRBD1 might be the D (5 bases). Trimming cost V 0 bases and J 2 bases, with 11 bases left between them. Per germline, CDR1 SGHVS and CDR2 FNYEAQ. The CDR3 totals 15 residues. The CDR3 bases are TGTGCCAGCAGCTTAGCAGGGGAAGGGACCTACGAGCAGTACTTC. Translated, it gives CASSLAGEGTYEQYF.

About this clone: A read error likely explains this, since a far larger clone differs by one base. The same CDR3 also results from other DNA sequences found in this sample. CDR3 sequence reads: CASSPRGEEGNTIYF. The CDR3 bases are TGTGCCAGCAGCCCTCGGGGGGAGGAGGGAAACACCATATATTTT. This chain uses TRBV9 with TRBJ1-3; D possibly corresponds to TRBD1 (5 bases). Trimming shortened V by 4 bases and J by 4 bases, and 15 bases separated the two germline ends. The CDR3 spans 15 residues. Germline assignment: CDR1 SGDLS and CDR2 YYNGEE.

V usage is TRBV5-1 and J usage is TRBJ1-1; 8 bases agree with TRBD1. Trimming at V came to 4 bases and at J to 4 bases, leaving 12 bases not matched to a gene. Per germline, CDR1 SGHRS and CDR2 YFSETQ. The CDR3 is made up of 16 amino acids. The CDR3 DNA sequence: TGCGCCAGCAGCCGATCGACAGGGGCCAGCTTCACTGAAGCTTTCTTT. Its translation: CASSRSTGASFTEAFF.

V gene TRBV5-1 combines with J gene TRBJ1-2; a possible D gene is TRBD1 (5 bases). Trimming removed 6 bases at V and 7 bases at J, with 19 bases between. CDR3 size: 14 residues. Germline V gene lookup returns CDR1 SGHRS and CDR2 YFSETQ. The CDR3 reads CASKLSAQGGGYTF. The CDR3 DNA follows: TGCGCCAGCAAACTCTCCGCTCAGGGCGGTGGCTACACCTTC.

The gene calls are TRBV7-9 and TRBJ2-2, with TRBD2 identical over 8 bases. In germline, CDR1 is SEHNR, CDR2 FQNEAQ (reference sequence). The CDR3 covers 16 residues. Trimming removed 5 bases from V and 4 bases from J; junction bases left unmatched: 9. The CDR3, as DNA: TGTGCCAGCAGCCCCAGGGCGGGAGGTCTCACCGGGGAGCTGTTTTTT. Encoded protein: CASSPRAGGLTGELFF.

This sequence joins TRBV5-1 and TRBJ2-1; D is perhaps TRBD1 or TRBD2 (7 bases each). There are 14 residues in the CDR3. The germline CDR1 and CDR2 sequences are SGHRS and YFSETQ. The germline V and J ends were trimmed by 3 bases and 5 bases, with 12 bases remaining between them. The CDR3 sequence: CASSWEGANNEQFF. In DNA form, the CDR3 reads TGCGCCAGCAGCTGGGAGGGGGCGAACAATGAGCAGTTCTTC.

The V gene is TRBV7-2, the J gene TRBJ1-5; the match to TRBD1 covers 7 bases. This CDR3 is built from 16 residues. Germline-derived CDR1 and CDR2 are SGHTA and FQGNSA. V shed 1 base, J shed 6 bases, and the junction held 9 bases outside the gene matches. Here the CDR3 reads CASSLVGQGDRQPQHF. The CDR3, as DNA: TGTGCCAGCAGCTTAGTGGGGCAGGGGGATCGTCAGCCCCAGCATTTT.

The CDR3 is CASSQEGGETQYF. The CDR3 region has the DNA TGCGCCAGCAGCCAAGAAGGGGGGGAGACCCAGTACTTC. This sequence joins TRBV4-3 and TRBJ2-5; D may correspond to TRBD1 or TRBD2 (6 bases each). This CDR3 has 13 amino acids. V lost 0 bases to trimming and J lost 5 bases, with 7 bases between them. Germline assignment: CDR1 LGHNA and CDR2 YSLEER.

Regarding this clone: This likely came from a read error, as a far larger clone is one base away. V usage is TRBV29-1 and J usage is TRBJ2-7; D gene uncertain. CDR1 is SQVTM and CDR2 is ANQGSEA in the germline V gene. V lost 6 bases and J 6 bases, leaving 9 bases between the germline ends. The CDR3 sequence is 10 residues long. In nucleotides, the CDR3 is TGCAGCGTAACAGAGTGCGAGCAGTACTTC. Translated: CSVTECEQYF.

On this clone itself: A much larger clone differs by one base, so this may be a read error. The J gene is TRBJ2-4, the V gene TRBV5-1; weak D call: TRBD2 (6 bases). The CDR3 is 16 amino acids. Trimming took off 1 base at V and 1 base at J, with 12 bases between the two ends. Germline values: CDR1 SGHRS, CDR2 YFSETQ. The CDR3 bases are TGCGCCAGCAGCTTGTCGGGGACTTGGGCCAAAAACATTCAGTACTTC. Translating it yields CASSLSGTWAKNIQYF. Based on the CDR3 plus reference TRBV5-1 and TRBJ2-4, the full variable domain is KAGVTQTPRYLIKTRGQQVTLSCSPISGHRSVSWYQQTPGQGLQFLFEYFSETQRNKGNFPGRFSGRQFSNSRSEMNVSTLELGDSALYLCASSLSGTWAKNIQYFGAGTRLSVL.

This clone was counted a single time. A far larger clone is a single base away, which makes a read error likely. Other nucleotide sequences in the sample specify the same CDR3. The genes are TRBV28 and TRBJ1-1, with unresolved D. Trimming pared 3 bases from V and 5 bases from J, leaving 7 bases between. Germline V lookup: CDR1 MDHEN, CDR2 SYDVKM. CDR3 size: 12 residues. The CDR3 spells CASSFQRTEAFF. The CDR3 DNA sequence: TGTGCCAGCAGTTTCCAAAGAACTGAAGCTTTCTTT.

The rearrangement links TRBV6-5 to TRBJ1-2, with TRBD1 matching over 8 bases. CDR3 length: 13 residues. CDR1 and CDR2 from the germline V gene are MNHEY and SVGAGI. The V gene end was trimmed by 6 bases and the J gene end by 7 bases; junction bases not matched to a gene: 7. The CDR3 DNA reads TGTGCCAGCAGACCCCAGGGGGCCGGTGGCTACACCTTC. It encodes CASRPQGAGGYTF.

This chain links TRBV10-2 with TRBJ2-2, with D maybe TRBD2 (7 bases). V dropped 8 bases and J dropped 5 bases, with 9 bases sitting between them. The CDR3 is 12 residues long. Germline CDR1 reads WSHSY; CDR2 reads SAAADI. CDR3 coding DNA: TGCGCCAGCGGGAGGGGGACCGGGGAGCTGTTTTTT. Translated: CASGRGTGELFF.

The chain has TRBV5-1 and TRBJ2-7; D uncertain. Germline V gives CDR1 SGHRS, CDR2 YFSETQ. The CDR3 is made up of 13 amino acids. Trimming took off 0 bases at V and 2 bases at J, with 6 bases between the two ends. The CDR3 region has the DNA TGCGCCAGCAGCTTGGCCACAGCCTACGAGCAGTACTTC. This sequence encodes CASSLATAYEQYF.

V usage is TRBV28 and J usage is TRBJ2-7, with D perhaps TRBD1 or TRBD2 (5 bases each). Germline CDR1 MDHEN, CDR2 SYDVKM. Trimming stripped 10 bases from V and 0 bases from J, with 16 bases between. This CDR3 contains 14 residues. The CDR3 is CATFGAGRSYEQYF. For the CDR3, the DNA is TGTGCCACCTTCGGGGCAGGGCGCTCCTACGAGCAGTACTTC.

This clone was seen a single time. V and J are TRBV29-1 and TRBJ1-1; D gene unclear. Germline assignment: CDR1 SQVTM and CDR2 ANQGSEA. The CDR3 extends over 12 amino acids. V lost 7 bases, J lost 1 base, and 10 bases lay in between. CDR3 DNA sequence: TGCAGCGCCAGGAGGACGAACACTGAAGCTTTCTTT. It codes for CSARRTNTEAFF.

This chain uses TRBV18 with TRBJ2-1; 9 nucleotides line up with TRBD1. CDR3 length: 16 residues. J lost 5 bases, V lost 6 bases, and 11 bases had no gene match. Per the germline V gene, CDR1 is KGHSH and CDR2 is LQKENI. CDR3 residues: CASSLSLGQGHNEQFF. The CDR3 bases are TGTGCCAGCTCTCTCAGCCTGGGACAGGGACACAATGAGCAGTTCTTC.

The CDR3 DNA is TGTGCCACCAGCAGAGGGGGTGAGCAGTTCTTC. As protein: CATSRGGEQFF. The chain recombines TRBV15 with TRBJ2-1, with no clear D. Germline lookup yields CDR1 LNHNV and CDR2 YYDKDF (reference sequence). Between the trimmed V and J ends, which lost 1 base and 9 bases, there was a span of 4 bases. The CDR3 totals 11 residues. The full variable domain, completed using reference TRBV15 and TRBJ2-1, is DAMVIQNPRYQVTQFGKPVTLSCSQTLNHNVMYWYQQKSSQAPKLLFHYYDKDFNNEADTPDNFQSRRPNTSFCFLDIRSPGLGDTAMYLCATSRGGEQFFGPGTRLTVL.

This sequence joins TRBV9 and TRBJ1-3; D call uncertain. The V gene lost 1 base and the J gene lost 4 bases, with 18 bases spanning the gap. CDR1 and CDR2 from the germline V gene are SGDLS and YYNGEE. This CDR3 has 17 residues. CDR3 in amino acids: CASSVSTSVLAGNTIYF. In DNA, the CDR3 is TGTGCCAGCAGCGTATCAACATCGGTCCTGGCAGGAAACACCATATATTTT.

V usage is TRBV11-2 and J usage is TRBJ2-3, with D unclear. Germline CDR1 SGHAT, CDR2 FQNNGV. Between the trimmed V and J ends, which lost 5 bases and 3 bases, there was a span of 15 bases. The CDR3 loop spans 15 amino acids. The CDR3 DNA follows: TGTGCCAGCAGCCCAGTGGCCCCTCGGACAGATACGCAGTATTTT. Its protein is CASSPVAPRTDTQYF.